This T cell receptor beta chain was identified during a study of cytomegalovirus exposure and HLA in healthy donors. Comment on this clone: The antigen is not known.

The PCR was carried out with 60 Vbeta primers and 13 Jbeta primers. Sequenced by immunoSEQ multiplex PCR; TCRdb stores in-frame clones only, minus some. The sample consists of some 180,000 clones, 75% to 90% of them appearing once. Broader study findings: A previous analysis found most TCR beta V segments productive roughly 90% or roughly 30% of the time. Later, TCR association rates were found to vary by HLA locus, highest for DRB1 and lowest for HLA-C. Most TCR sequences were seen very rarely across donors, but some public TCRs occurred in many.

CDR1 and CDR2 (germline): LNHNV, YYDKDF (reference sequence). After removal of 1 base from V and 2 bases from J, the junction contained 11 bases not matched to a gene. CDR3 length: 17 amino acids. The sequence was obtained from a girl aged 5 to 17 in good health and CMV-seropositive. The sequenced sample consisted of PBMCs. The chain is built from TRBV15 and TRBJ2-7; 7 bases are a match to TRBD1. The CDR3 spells CATSRVIGTAPTYEQYF. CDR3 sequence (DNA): TGTGCCACCAGCAGAGTCATTGGGACAGCTCCCACCTACGAGCAGTACTTC.